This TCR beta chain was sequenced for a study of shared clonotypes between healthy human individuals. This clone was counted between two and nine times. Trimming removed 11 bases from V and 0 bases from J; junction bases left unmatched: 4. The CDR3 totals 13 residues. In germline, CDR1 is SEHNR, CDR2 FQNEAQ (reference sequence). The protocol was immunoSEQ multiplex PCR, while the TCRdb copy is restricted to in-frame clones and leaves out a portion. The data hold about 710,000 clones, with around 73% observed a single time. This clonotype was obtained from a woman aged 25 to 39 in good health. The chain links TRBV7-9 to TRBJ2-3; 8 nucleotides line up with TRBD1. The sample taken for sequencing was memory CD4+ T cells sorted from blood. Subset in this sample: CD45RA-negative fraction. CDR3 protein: CAGNRGSTDTQYF. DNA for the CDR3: TGTGCCGGAAACAGGGGGAGCACAGATACGCAGTATTTT.